This TCR beta chain was sequenced during a study of T cell responses to AZD1222 COVID-19 vaccine. TCRdb's table, derived via immunoSEQ multiplex PCR, lists solely in-frame clones and lacks some. The sample consists of roughly 160,000 clones, about 92% of them appearing once. Germline lookup yields CDR1 SGHRS and CDR2 YFSETQ. CDR3 length: 15 residues. The V segment lost 5 bases and the J segment 4 bases; nucleotides outside the gene matches: 11. Material: peripheral blood, obtained 28 days after the second AZD1222 dose. The sequence came from an adult who received the AZD1222 COVID-19 vaccine. The genes are TRBV5-1 and TRBJ2-7, with 8 bases matching TRBD2. CDR3 sequence (DNA): TGCGCCAGCAGGATGGGTCGCGGGAGGACGTACGAGCAGTACTTC. Translated: CASRMGRGRTYEQYF.